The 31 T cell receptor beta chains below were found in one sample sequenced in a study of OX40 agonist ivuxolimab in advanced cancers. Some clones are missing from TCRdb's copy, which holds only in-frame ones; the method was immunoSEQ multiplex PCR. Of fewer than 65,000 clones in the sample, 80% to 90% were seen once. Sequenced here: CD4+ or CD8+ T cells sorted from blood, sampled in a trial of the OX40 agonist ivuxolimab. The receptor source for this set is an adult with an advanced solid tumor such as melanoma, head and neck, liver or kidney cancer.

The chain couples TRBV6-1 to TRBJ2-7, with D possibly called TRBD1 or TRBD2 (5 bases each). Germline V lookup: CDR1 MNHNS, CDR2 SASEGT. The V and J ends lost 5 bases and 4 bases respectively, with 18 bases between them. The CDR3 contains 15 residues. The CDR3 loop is CASSPTGTTTYEQYF. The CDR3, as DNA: TGTGCCAGCAGTCCGACCGGGACCACCACGTACGAGCAGTACTTC.

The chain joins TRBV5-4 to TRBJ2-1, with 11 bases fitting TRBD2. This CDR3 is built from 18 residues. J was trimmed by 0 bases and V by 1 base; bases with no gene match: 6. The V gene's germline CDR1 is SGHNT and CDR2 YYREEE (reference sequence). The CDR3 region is CASSLSSGRVGSYNEQFF. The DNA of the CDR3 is TGTGCCAGCAGCTTGAGTAGCGGGAGGGTCGGCTCCTACAATGAGCAGTTCTTC.

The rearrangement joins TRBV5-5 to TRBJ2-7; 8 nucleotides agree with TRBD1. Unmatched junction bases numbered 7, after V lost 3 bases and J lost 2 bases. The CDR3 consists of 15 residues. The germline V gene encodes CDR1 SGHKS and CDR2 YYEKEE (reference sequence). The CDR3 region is CASSSGQAQTYEQYF. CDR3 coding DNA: TGTGCCAGCAGCTCGGGACAGGCCCAGACCTACGAGCAGTACTTC.

CDR3 loop: CASRVANYGYTF. In nucleotides, the CDR3 is TGTGCCAGCAGGGTAGCTAACTATGGCTACACCTTC. The chain couples TRBV28 to TRBJ1-2; D is unresolved. The CDR3 spans 12 residues. The V gene lost 6 bases and the J gene lost 0 bases, with 5 bases spanning the gap. Germline assignment: CDR1 MDHEN and CDR2 SYDVKM.

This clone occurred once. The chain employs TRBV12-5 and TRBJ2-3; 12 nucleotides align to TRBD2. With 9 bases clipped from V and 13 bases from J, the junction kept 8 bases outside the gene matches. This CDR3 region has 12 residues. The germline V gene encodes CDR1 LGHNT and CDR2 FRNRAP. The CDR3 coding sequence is TGTGCTAGCTCCCCGACTAGCGGGAGCAAGTATTTT. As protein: CASSPTSGSKYF.

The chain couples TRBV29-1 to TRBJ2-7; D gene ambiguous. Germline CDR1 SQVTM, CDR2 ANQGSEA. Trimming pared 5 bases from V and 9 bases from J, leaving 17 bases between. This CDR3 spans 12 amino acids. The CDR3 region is CSVNVEGPLQYF. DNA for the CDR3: TGCAGCGTTAATGTTGAAGGCCCACTGCAGTACTTC.

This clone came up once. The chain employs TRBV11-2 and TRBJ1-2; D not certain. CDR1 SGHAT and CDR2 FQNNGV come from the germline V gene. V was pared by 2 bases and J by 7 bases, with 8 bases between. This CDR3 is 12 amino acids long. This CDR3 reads CASSLRQFGYTF. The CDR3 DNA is TGTGCCAGCAGCTTAAGACAATTTGGCTACACCTTC.

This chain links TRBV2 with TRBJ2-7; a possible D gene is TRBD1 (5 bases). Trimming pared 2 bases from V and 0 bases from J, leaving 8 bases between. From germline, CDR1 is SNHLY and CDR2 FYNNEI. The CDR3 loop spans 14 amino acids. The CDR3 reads CASSEWGSSYEQYF. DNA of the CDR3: TGTGCCAGCAGTGAATGGGGCAGCTCCTACGAGCAGTACTTC.

The CDR3 DNA reads as TGCGCCAGCAGCTTGTCAAACTTGGCGGAGACCCAGTACTTC. Amino acid sequence: CASSLSNLAETQYF. The rearrangement links TRBV5-1 to TRBJ2-5; no clear D gene. Germline V gene data show CDR1 as SGHRS and CDR2 as YFSETQ. V lost 1 base and J 5 bases, leaving 12 bases between the germline ends. The CDR3 extends over 14 amino acids.

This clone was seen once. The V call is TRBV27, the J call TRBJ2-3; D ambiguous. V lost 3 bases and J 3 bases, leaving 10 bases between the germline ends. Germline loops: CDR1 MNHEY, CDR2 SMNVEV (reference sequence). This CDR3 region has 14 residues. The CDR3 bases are TGTGCCAGCAGTTTCCGAGGTACTACAGATACGCAGTATTTT. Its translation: CASSFRGTTDTQYF.

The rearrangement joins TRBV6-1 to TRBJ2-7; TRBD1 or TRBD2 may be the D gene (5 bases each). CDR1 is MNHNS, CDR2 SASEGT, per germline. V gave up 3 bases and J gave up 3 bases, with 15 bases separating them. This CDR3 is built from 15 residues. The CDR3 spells CASSDSGTERYEQYF. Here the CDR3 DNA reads TGTGCCAGCAGTGATTCCGGGACGGAACGCTACGAGCAGTACTTC.

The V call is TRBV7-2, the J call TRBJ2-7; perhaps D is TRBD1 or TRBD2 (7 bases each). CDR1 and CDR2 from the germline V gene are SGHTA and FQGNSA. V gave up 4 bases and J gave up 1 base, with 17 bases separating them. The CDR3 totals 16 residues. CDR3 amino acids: CASSSQGGETSYEQYF. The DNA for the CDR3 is TGTGCCAGCAGCTCCCAGGGGGGGGAGACTTCCTACGAGCAGTACTTC.

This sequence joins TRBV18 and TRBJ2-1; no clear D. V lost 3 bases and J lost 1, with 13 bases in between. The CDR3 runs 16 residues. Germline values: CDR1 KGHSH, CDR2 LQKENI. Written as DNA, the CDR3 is TGTGCCAGCTCACCCCTAGACATTTCTTCCTACAATGAGCAGTTCTTC. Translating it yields CASSPLDISSYNEQFF.

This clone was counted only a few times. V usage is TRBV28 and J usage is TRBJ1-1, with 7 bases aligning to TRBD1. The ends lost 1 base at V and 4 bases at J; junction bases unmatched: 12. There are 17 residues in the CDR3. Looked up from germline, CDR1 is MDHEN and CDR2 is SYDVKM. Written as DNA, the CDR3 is TGTGCCAGCAGTTTATTAGGGGCAGGGGGGTTCAGCACTGAAGCTTTCTTT. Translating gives CASSLLGAGGFSTEAFF.

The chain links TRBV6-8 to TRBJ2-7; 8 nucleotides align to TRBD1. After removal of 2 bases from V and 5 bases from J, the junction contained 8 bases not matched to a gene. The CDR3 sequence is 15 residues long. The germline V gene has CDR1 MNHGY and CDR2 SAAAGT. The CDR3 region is CASSYIVTGEHEQYF. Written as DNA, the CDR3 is TGTGCCAGCAGTTACATCGTGACAGGGGAACACGAGCAGTACTTC.

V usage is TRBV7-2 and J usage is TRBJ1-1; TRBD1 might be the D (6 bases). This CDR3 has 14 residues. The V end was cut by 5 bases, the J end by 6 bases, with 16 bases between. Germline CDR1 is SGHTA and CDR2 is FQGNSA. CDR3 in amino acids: CASSAQGRWAEAFF. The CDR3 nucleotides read TGTGCCAGCAGCGCACAGGGTAGGTGGGCTGAAGCTTTCTTT.

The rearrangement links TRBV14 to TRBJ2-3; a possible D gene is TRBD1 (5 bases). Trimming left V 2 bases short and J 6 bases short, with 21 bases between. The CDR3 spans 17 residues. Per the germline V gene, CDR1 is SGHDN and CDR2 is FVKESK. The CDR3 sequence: CASSQSLRWGPRDTQYF. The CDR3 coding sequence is TGTGCCAGCAGCCAAAGTCTACGCTGGGGCCCCCGGGATACGCAGTATTTT.

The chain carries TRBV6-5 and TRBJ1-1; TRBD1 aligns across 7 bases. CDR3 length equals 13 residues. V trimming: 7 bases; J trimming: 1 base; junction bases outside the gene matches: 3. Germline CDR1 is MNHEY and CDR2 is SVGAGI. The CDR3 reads CASTQGTNTEAFF. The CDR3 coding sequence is TGTGCCAGCACACAGGGGACGAACACTGAAGCTTTCTTT.

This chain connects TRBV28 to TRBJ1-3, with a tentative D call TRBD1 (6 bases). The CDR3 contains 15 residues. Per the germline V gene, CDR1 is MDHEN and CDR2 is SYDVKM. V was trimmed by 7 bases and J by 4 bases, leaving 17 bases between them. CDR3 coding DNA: TGTGCCAGCACGCTACTGGGGGCGGCAGGAAACACCATATATTTT. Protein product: CASTLLGAAGNTIYF. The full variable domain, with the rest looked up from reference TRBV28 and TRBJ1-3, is DVKVTQSSRYLVKRTGEKVFLECVQDMDHENMFWYRQDPGLGLRLIYFSYDVKMKEKGDIPEGYSVSREKKERFSLILESASTNQTSMYLCASTLLGAAGNTIYFGEGSWLTVV.

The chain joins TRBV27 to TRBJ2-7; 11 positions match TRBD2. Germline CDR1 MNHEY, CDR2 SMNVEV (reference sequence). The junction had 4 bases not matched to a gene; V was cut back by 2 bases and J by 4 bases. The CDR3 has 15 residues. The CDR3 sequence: CASSLKTSGSYEQYF. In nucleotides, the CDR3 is TGTGCCAGCAGTTTAAAAACTAGCGGGAGTTACGAGCAGTACTTC.

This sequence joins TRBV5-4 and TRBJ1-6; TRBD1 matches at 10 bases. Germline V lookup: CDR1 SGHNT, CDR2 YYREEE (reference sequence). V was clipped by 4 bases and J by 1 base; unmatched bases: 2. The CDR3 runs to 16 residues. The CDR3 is CASSRQGASYNSPLHF. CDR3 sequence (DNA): TGTGCCAGCAGCCGACAGGGGGCTTCCTATAATTCACCCCTCCACTTT.

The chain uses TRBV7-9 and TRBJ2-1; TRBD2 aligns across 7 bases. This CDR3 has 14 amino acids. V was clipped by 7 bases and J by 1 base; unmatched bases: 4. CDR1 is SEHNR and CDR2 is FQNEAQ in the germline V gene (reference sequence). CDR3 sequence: CASTLGGSYNEQFF. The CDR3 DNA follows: TGTGCCAGCACCTTGGGGGGGTCCTACAATGAGCAGTTCTTC.

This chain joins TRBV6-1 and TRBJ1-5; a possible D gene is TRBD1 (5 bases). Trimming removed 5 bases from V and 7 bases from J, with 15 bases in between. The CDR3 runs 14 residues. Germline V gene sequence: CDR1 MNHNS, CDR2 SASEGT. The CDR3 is CASSLGSGRQPQHF. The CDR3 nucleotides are TGTGCCAGCAGTTTAGGGTCAGGGCGGCAGCCCCAGCATTTT.

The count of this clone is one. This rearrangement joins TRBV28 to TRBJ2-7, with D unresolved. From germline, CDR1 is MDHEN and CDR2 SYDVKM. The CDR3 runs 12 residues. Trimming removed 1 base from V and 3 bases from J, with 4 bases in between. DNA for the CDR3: TGTGCCAGCAGTTTATTAGGCTACGAGCAGTACTTC. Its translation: CASSLLGYEQYF.

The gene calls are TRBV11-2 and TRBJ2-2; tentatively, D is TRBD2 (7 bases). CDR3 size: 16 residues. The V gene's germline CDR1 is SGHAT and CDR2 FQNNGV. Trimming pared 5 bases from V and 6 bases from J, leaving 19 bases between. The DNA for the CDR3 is TGTGCCAGCAGCAAGGGGGGGCACTCGAAGGCCGGGGAGCTGTTTTTT. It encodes CASSKGGHSKAGELFF.

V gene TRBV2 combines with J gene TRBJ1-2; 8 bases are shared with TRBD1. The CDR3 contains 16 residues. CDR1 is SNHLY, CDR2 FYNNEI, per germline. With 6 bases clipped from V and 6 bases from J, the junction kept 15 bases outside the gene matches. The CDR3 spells CASSTRGQGGFHGYTF. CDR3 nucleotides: TGTGCCAGCAGCACGAGAGGACAGGGAGGGTTTCATGGCTACACCTTC.

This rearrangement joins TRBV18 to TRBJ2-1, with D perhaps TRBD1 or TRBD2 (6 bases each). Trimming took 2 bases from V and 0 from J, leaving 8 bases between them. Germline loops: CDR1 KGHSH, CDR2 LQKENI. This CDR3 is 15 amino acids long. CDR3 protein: CASSPRGASYNEQFF. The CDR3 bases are TGTGCCAGCTCACCAAGGGGGGCCTCCTACAATGAGCAGTTCTTC.

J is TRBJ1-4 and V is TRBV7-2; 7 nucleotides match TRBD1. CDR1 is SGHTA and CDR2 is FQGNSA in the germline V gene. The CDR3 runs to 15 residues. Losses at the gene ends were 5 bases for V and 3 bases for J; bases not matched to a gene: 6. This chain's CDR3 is CASSGGQASNEKLFF. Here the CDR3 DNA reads TGTGCCAGCAGCGGAGGACAGGCCTCTAATGAAAAACTGTTTTTT.

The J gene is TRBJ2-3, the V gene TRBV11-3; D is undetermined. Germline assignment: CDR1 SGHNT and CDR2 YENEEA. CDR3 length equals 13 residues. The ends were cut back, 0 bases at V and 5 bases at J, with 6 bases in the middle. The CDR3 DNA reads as TGTGCCAGCAGCTTAGAGGACGGAGATACGCAGTATTTT. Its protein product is CASSLEDGDTQYF.

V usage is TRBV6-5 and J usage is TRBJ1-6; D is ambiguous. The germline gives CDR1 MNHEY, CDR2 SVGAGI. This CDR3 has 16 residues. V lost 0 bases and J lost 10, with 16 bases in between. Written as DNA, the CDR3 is TGTGCCAGCAGTTACTCGTACGGGAGGGATCGATCACCCCTCCACTTT. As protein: CASSYSYGRDRSPLHF.

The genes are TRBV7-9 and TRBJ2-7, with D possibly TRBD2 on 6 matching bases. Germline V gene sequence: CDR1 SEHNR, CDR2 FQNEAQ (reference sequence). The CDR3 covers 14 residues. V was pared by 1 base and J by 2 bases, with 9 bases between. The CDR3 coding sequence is TGTGCCAGCAGCTTAGGGAGGGCTACCTACGAGCAGTACTTC. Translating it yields CASSLGRATYEQYF.